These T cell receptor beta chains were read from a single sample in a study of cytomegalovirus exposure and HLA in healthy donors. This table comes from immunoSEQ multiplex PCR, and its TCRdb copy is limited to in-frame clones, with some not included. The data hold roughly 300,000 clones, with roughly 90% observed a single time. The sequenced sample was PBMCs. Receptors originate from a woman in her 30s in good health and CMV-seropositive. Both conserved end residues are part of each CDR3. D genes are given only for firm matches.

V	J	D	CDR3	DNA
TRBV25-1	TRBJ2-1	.	CASSPLEDEQFF	TGTGCCAGCAGCCCCCTAGAGGATGAGCAGTTCTTC
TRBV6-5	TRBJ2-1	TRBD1	CASSYRKLDRVRFF	TGTGCCAGCAGTTACAGAAAACTCGACAGGGTAAGGTTCTTC
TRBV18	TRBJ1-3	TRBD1	CASSPNSPGQRGSGTIYF	TGTGCCAGCTCACCAAACTCGCCGGGACAGAGGGGATCAGGCACCATATATTTT
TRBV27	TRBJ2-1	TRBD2	CASSLYVGGDEQFF	TGTGCCAGCAGTTTATATGTCGGGGGGGATGAGCAGTTCTTC
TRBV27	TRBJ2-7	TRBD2	CASKLAPSGSGYEQYF	TGTGCCAGCAAGCTCGCCCCCAGCGGGAGTGGCTACGAGCAGTACTTC
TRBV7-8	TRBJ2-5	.	CASSIGGRQETQYF	TGTGCCAGCAGCATCGGGGGACGGCAAGAGACCCAGTACTTC
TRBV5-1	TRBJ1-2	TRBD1	CASSLDRENYGYTF	TGCGCCAGCAGCTTAGACAGGGAGAACTATGGCTACACCTTC
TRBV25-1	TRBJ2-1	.	CASSELYEQFF	TGTGCCAGCAGTGAACTGTATGAGCAGTTCTTC
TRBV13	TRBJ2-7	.	CASSFIRGATNEQYF	TGTGCCAGCAGCTTCATCCGGGGCGCGACCAACGAGCAGTACTTC
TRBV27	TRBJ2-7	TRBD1	CASSYTGASYEQYF	TGTGCCAGCAGTTATACAGGGGCCTCATACGAGCAGTACTTC
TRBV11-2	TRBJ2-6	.	CASSYQSSGANVLTF	TGTGCCAGCAGCTATCAGAGCTCTGGGGCCAACGTCCTGACTTTC
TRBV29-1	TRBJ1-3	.	CSVATKEGNTIYF	TGCAGCGTTGCTACGAAGGAAGGAAACACCATATATTTT
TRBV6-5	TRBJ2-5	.	CASRYLGRAETQYF	TGTGCCAGCAGGTATCTCGGGAGAGCGGAGACCCAGTACTTC
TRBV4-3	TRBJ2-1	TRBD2	CASSTGTSGVDEQFF	TGCGCCAGCAGCACGGGGACTAGCGGGGTGGATGAGCAGTTCTTC